Listed below are T cell receptor beta chains from one sample, sequenced in a study of blood T cell repertoires in COVID-19. Repertoires were generated with immunoSEQ multiplex PCR, while TCRdb's copy carries only in-frame clones and drops some. The sample has 120,000 or so clones, roughly 80% seen once. Sequenced material: peripheral blood. These receptors were obtained from a human donor in a cohort sampled during active COVID-19. The CDR3 runs from the conserved cysteine through the conserved F or W. D genes are given only for firm matches. Clone size is stated in some rows and not others, as once, few, many or a class when expanded.

clone size,V gene,J gene,D gene,CDR3 DNA,CDR3 protein
once,TRBV4-1,TRBJ2-5,TRBD2,TGCGCCAGCAGCCAGGGTAGCGGGGGGGCAGAGACCCAGTACTTC,CASSQGSGGAETQYF
-,TRBV20-1,TRBJ1-5,-,TGCAGTGCTAGTCATAATCAGCCCCAGCATTTT,CSASHNQPQHF
-,TRBV28,TRBJ1-3,-,TGTGCCAGTTTACGGGGCTCTGGAAACACCATATATTTT,CASLRGSGNTIYF
once,TRBV3-1/TRBV3-2,TRBJ2-7,-,TGTGCCAGCAGCCAATATACGGGGGAGCAGTACTTC,CASSQYTGEQYF
few,TRBV18,TRBJ2-7,-,TGTGCCAGCTCACCGGGGCAGTTCTACGAGCAGTACTTC,CASSPGQFYEQYF
-,TRBV5-4,TRBJ1-1,TRBD1,TGTGCCAGCAGCTTGAACAGGGGAAGAACTGAAGCTTTCTTT,CASSLNRGRTEAFF
-,TRBV5-1,TRBJ1-1,-,TGCGCCAGCAGCTCCCTCTCAGGAGGAGGTACTGAAGCTTTCTTT,CASSSLSGGGTEAFF
-,TRBV9,TRBJ2-2,TRBD2,TGTGCCAGCAGCTCGCGACTAGCGGGGAACACCGGGGAGCTGTTTTTT,CASSSRLAGNTGELFF
-,TRBV4-2,TRBJ2-5,TRBD2,TGTGCCAGCAGCCAAGGGGGTAGCGGGAGGGCCAGTGAGACCCAGTACTTC,CASSQGGSGRASETQYF
-,TRBV27,TRBJ1-4,-,TGTGCCAGCAGTCAACTTAGGGGAGGGCCCAATGAAAAACTGTTTTTT,CASSQLRGGPNEKLFF
-,TRBV2,TRBJ1-1,TRBD1,TGTGCCAGCAAATGGGAGCCAGGGGGTATGAACACTGAAGCTTTCTTT,CASKWEPGGMNTEAFF
-,TRBV5-1,TRBJ2-7,-,TGCGCCAGCAGCTTGGACGGAGCTACCTACGAGCAGTACTTC,CASSLDGATYEQYF
-,TRBV5-4,TRBJ2-2,-,TGTGCCAGCGCTCAGGACACTGGCGCGAACACCGGGGAGCTGTTTTTT,CASAQDTGANTGELFF
-,TRBV5-6,TRBJ1-5,-,TGTGCCAGCAGCCCAGGTTTCAATCAGCCCCAGCATTTT,CASSPGFNQPQHF
-,TRBV9,TRBJ2-7,TRBD2,TGTGCCAGCAGCGTAGCTAGCGGGAGGTTCTACGAGCAGTACTTC,CASSVASGRFYEQYF
-,TRBV19,TRBJ1-1,-,TGTGCCAGTAGTATCGTCGGGGGAGGTACTGAAGCTTTCTTT,CASSIVGGGTEAFF
-,TRBV18,TRBJ2-7,-,TGTGCCAGCTCACCCCCTAGCTCCTACGAGCAGTACTTC,CASSPPSSYEQYF
-,TRBV7-9,TRBJ1-2,-,TGTGCCAGCAGCGCCTCGGGGACAATGACTAACTATGGCTACACCTTC,CASSASGTMTNYGYTF
few,TRBV12-3/TRBV12-4,TRBJ2-1,-,TGTGCCAGCAGCCGAGGTCAGGGGTTGGAGCAGTTCTTC,CASSRGQGLEQFF
few,TRBV19,TRBJ1-5,-,TGTGCCAGTGGGCAGAATAGCAATCAGCCCCAGCATTTT,CASGQNSNQPQHF
once,TRBV7-3,TRBJ2-1,-,TGTGCCAGCAGCGGAGGGTCCCCAGGGAATGAGCAGTTCTTC,CASSGGSPGNEQFF
once,TRBV6-5,TRBJ1-2,-,TGTGCCAGCAGTTACTCTGGGCAGGCAATCTATGGCTACACCTTC,CASSYSGQAIYGYTF
-,TRBV10-3,TRBJ2-1,TRBD2,TGTGCCAGCAGACTAGCGGGGGGGCCCTACAATGAGCAGTTCTTC,CASRLAGGPYNEQFF
-,TRBV6-4,TRBJ2-3,-,TGTGCCAGCAGTGACTCGTCCAGGGGAGATACGCAGTATTTT,CASSDSSRGDTQYF
-,TRBV7-2,TRBJ1-5,TRBD1,TGTGCCAGCAGCTTAGACCCAGGGGGCGCGGGTCAGCCCCAGCATTTT,CASSLDPGGAGQPQHF
-,TRBV5-5,TRBJ2-7,-,TGTGCCAGCAGCTTGGGGGCAGGGGAGTTCTACGAGCAGTACTTC,CASSLGAGEFYEQYF
-,TRBV7-2,TRBJ2-1,-,TGTGCCAGCAGCTTCGTTGGGGCTAGCTCCTACAATGAGCAGTTCTTC,CASSFVGASSYNEQFF
once,TRBV5-6,TRBJ2-7,-,TGTGCCAGCAGCTTGATAACAGGTAGTTACGAGCAGTACTTC,CASSLITGSYEQYF
once,TRBV9,TRBJ2-7,-,TGTGCCAGCAGCGTATCCCCGGGCTCCTACGAGCAGTACTTC,CASSVSPGSYEQYF